The 17 T cell receptor beta chains reported below all come from one sample, sequenced in a study of T cells in Graves' hyperthyroidism and ophthalmopathy. Amplified TCR beta CDR3 regions came from RNA transcripts. HTBI primers were the set used in a first-round RT-PCR of the TCR CDR3. TCRdb passed the multiplex PCR reads through MiXCR, listing each CDR3 protein once. The table includes 800,000 or so distinct CDR3 sequences, roughly 40% detected once. Sequenced input: blood. The receptors here all came from a man in his late teens or twenties with Graves' hyperthyroidism.

The rearrangement uses TRBV11-1 and TRBJ1-2; no clear D gene. Germline values: CDR1 SGHAT, CDR2 FQDESV (reference sequence). V was shortened by 3 bases and J by 8 bases, with 13 bases between the two germline ends. This CDR3 comprises 13 residues. In DNA, the CDR3 is TGTGCCAGCAGCTTTAGCAGCCCTCCCGGCTACACCTTC. This gives the protein CASSFSSPPGYTF.

Only one count was recorded for this clonotype. The J gene is TRBJ1-5, the V gene TRBV7-9; D might be TRBD1 (5 bases). Germline loops: CDR1 SEHNR, CDR2 FQNEAQ (reference sequence). V gave up 5 bases and J gave up 16 bases, with 21 bases separating them. The CDR3 contains 13 residues. Here the CDR3 DNA reads TGTGCCAGCAGCCCCCCCAGGGCAGCGGTAGAACATTTT. Translating it yields CASSPPRAAVEHF.

This clonotype was recorded many times. The chain combines TRBV5-8 with TRBJ1-2; 7 nucleotides match TRBD1. Unmatched junction bases numbered 8, after V lost 4 bases and J lost 8 bases. CDR1 and CDR2 (germline): SGHTS, YDEGEE. The CDR3 totals 13 residues. CDR3 nucleotides: TGTGCCAGCAGCCCGACAGGGCAGGGCGGCTACACCTTC. Its translation is CASSPTGQGGYTF.

This clonotype was seen at least ten times. The rearrangement joins TRBV7-9 to TRBJ1-2, with D unresolved. This CDR3 contains 13 residues. CDR1 and CDR2 from the germline V gene are SEHNR and FQNEAQ (reference sequence). V was cut by 2 bases and J by 1 base, with 5 bases left in between. The CDR3, as DNA: TGTGCCAGCAGCTTATCCGATAACTATGGCTACACCTTC. As protein: CASSLSDNYGYTF. The variable domain in full, completed from reference TRBV7-9 and TRBJ1-2, reads DTGVSQNPRHKITKRGQNVTFRCDPISEHNRLYWYRQTLGQGPEFLTYFQNEAQLEKSRLLSDRFSAERPKGSFSTLEIQRTEQGDSAMYLCASSLSDNYGYTFGSGTRLTVV.

This clonotype was counted once. The chain carries TRBV10-3 and TRBJ1-1; no clear D gene. The V gene's germline CDR1 is ENHRY and CDR2 SYGVKD. V gave up 6 bases and J gave up 5 bases, with 10 bases separating them. The CDR3 is made up of 12 amino acids. The CDR3 DNA follows: TGTGCCATCAGCGAGACACTAACTGAAGCTTTCTTT. This codes for CAISETLTEAFF.

This clonotype has ten or more counts. This chain links TRBV10-2 with TRBJ1-5; TRBD1 matches 9 bases. The CDR3 sequence is 13 residues long. Unmatched junction bases numbered 5, after V lost 7 bases and J lost 7 bases. Germline loops: CDR1 WSHSY, CDR2 SAAADI. The CDR3 region is CASTGTGTQPQHF. CDR3 in DNA: TGCGCCAGCACCGGGACAGGGACACAGCCCCAGCATTTT.

This clonotype was detected only a few times. V is TRBV4-1 and J is TRBJ1-2; D is unclear. In germline, CDR1 is MGHRA, CDR2 YSYEKL. With 0 bases removed from V and 5 bases from J, the gap between germline ends came to 10 bases. The length of the CDR3 is 14 residues. CDR3 protein: CASSQDQQKYGYTF. For the CDR3, the DNA is TGCGCCAGCAGCCAAGATCAGCAGAAGTATGGCTACACCTTC.

The chain is built from TRBV19 and TRBJ2-7; perhaps TRBD2 as D (6 bases). The germline CDR1 and CDR2 sequences are LNHDA and SQIVND (reference sequence). The CDR3 has 10 amino acids. The V end was cut by 6 bases, the J end by 7 bases, with 7 bases between. This CDR3 is CASREGEQYF. As DNA, the CDR3 is TGTGCCAGTAGGGAGGGGGAGCAGTACTTC.

This chain joins TRBV9 and TRBJ1-1; perhaps TRBD1 as D (6 bases). CDR1 is SGDLS and CDR2 is YYNGEE in the germline V gene. This CDR3 region has 16 residues. Trimming left V 0 bases short and J 0 bases short, with 12 bases between. CDR3 region: CASSVGLGAMNTEAFF. Here the CDR3 DNA reads TGTGCCAGCAGCGTAGGTCTGGGGGCCATGAACACTGAAGCTTTCTTT.

This clonotype was counted between two and nine times. The gene calls are TRBV9 and TRBJ1-5; D might be TRBD1 (5 bases). CDR3 length equals 14 residues. Trimming pared 4 bases from V and 4 bases from J, leaving 12 bases between. CDR1 is SGDLS, CDR2 YYNGEE, per germline. The CDR3 loop reads CASSPGQKNQPQHF. DNA of the CDR3: TGTGCCAGCAGCCCCGGACAAAAGAATCAGCCCCAGCATTTT.

The V gene is TRBV29-1, the J gene TRBJ1-1; 10 nucleotides line up with TRBD1. CDR1 SQVTM and CDR2 ANQGSEA come from the germline V gene. V dropped 8 bases and J dropped 5; count of bases not matched to a gene: 8. CDR3 length equals 13 residues. CDR3 DNA: TGCAGCTTGGATTGGACAGGGGGGACTGAAGCTTTCTTT. Encoded protein: CSLDWTGGTEAFF.

This clonotype appeared many times. The V gene is TRBV7-9, the J gene TRBJ1-6; 7 bases map to TRBD1. This CDR3 has 15 amino acids. V dropped 11 bases and J dropped 7; count of bases not matched to a gene: 14. From germline, CDR1 is SEHNR and CDR2 FQNEAQ (reference sequence). The CDR3 loop is CAAALVRDRNSPLHF. CDR3 in DNA: TGTGCCGCCGCCCTGGTCCGGGACAGAAATTCACCCCTCCACTTT. The full variable domain, in which reference TRBV7-9 and TRBJ1-6 provide the parts outside the CDR3, is DTGVSQNPRHKITKRGQNVTFRCDPISEHNRLYWYRQTLGQGPEFLTYFQNEAQLEKSRLLSDRFSAERPKGSFSTLEIQRTEQGDSAMYLCAAALVRDRNSPLHFGNGTRLTVT.

CDR3 sequence: CASRETGSTGELFF. CDR3 bases: TGTGCCAGCAGGGAGACAGGGAGCACCGGGGAGCTGTTTTTT. The chain carries TRBV5-5 and TRBJ2-2; 7 nucleotides line up with TRBD1. Per the germline V gene, CDR1 is SGHKS and CDR2 is YYEKEE (reference sequence). The ends lost 5 bases at V and 4 bases at J; junction bases unmatched: 5. The CDR3 extends over 14 amino acids.

This clonotype was seen more than once but under ten times. The gene calls are TRBV7-9 and TRBJ2-6; 7 bases are a match to TRBD1. From germline, CDR1 is SEHNR and CDR2 FQNEAQ (reference sequence). V was pared by 5 bases and J by 2 bases, with 3 bases of the junction left unmatched. This CDR3 contains 15 residues. The CDR3 protein is CASSAGQAGANVLTF. CDR3 DNA sequence: TGTGCCAGCAGCGCCGGACAGGCTGGGGCCAACGTCCTGACTTTC.

This clonotype has just a few counts. Relative to the germline gene, one junction end is altered; a read error may explain this. The chain carries TRBV11-3 and TRBJ1-1, with D possibly TRBD1 on 5 matching bases. The CDR3 consists of 13 residues. Germline lookup yields CDR1 SGHNT and CDR2 YENEEA. CDR3 DNA sequence: TGTACCAGCAGCTTAATTGGGGGCACTGAAGCTTTCTTT. This translates into CTSSLIGGTEAFF.

Remarks on this clonotype: This could be a read error, since a much larger clone is one nucleotide away. The chain is built from TRBV15 and TRBJ2-7, with 9 bases lining up with TRBD2. The CDR3 is 18 residues long. Germline assignment: CDR1 LNHNV and CDR2 YYDKDF (reference sequence). The CDR3 sequence is CATSRVPFSGGTNYEQCF. CDR3 DNA sequence: TGTGCCACCAGCAGAGTTCCCTTTAGCGGGGGAACTAACTACGAGCAGTGCTTC.

The chain carries TRBV2 and TRBJ1-1, with a possible D match to TRBD1 (6 bases). Germline-derived CDR1 and CDR2 are SNHLY and FYNNEI. Trimming removed 4 bases from V and 1 base from J, with 13 bases in between. This CDR3 comprises 15 residues. The CDR3 sequence is CASSGGTNKNTEAFF. The CDR3 DNA reads as TGTGCCAGCAGTGGAGGGACAAACAAGAACACTGAAGCTTTCTTT.